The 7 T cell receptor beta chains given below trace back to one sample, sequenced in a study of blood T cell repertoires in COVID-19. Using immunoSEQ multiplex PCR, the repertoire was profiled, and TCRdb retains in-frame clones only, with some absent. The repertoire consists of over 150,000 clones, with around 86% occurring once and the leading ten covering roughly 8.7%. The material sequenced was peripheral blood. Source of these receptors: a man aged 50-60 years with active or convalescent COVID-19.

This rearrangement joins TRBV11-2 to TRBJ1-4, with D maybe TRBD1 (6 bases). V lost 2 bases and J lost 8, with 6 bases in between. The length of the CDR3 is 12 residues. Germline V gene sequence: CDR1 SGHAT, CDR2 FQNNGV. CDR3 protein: CASSLQGEKLFF. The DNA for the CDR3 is TGTGCCAGCAGCTTACAGGGGGAAAAACTGTTTTTT.

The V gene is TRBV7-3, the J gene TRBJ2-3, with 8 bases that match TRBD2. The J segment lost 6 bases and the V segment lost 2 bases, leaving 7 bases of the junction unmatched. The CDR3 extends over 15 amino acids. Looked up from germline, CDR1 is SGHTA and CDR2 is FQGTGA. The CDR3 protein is CASSLSGGPMDTQYF. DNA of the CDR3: TGTGCCAGCAGCTTATCGGGAGGGCCTATGGATACGCAGTATTTT.

The CDR3 DNA follows: TGTGCCAGCAGCCAAGGGACTGCAGGGGGAGATACGCAGTATTTT. Encoded protein: CASSQGTAGGDTQYF. The chain has TRBV3-1 (or the pseudogene TRBV3-2) and TRBJ2-3; 7 positions agree with TRBD1. The germline V gene encodes CDR1 LGHDT and CDR2 YNNKEL (reference sequence). J gave up 5 bases and V 1 base, and 6 bases lay outside the gene matches. The CDR3 length is 15 residues.

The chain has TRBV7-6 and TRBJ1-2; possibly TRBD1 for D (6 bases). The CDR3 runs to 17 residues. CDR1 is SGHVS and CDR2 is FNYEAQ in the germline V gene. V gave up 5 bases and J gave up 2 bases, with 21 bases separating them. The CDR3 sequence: CASSPRGRGEGNYGYTF. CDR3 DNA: TGTGCCAGCAGCCCCCGGGGCAGGGGCGAGGGGAACTATGGCTACACCTTC.

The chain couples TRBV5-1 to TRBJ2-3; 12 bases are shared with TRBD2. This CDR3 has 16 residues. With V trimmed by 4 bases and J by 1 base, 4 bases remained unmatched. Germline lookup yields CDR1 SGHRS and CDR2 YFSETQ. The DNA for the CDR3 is TGCGCCAGCAGCCCCCGGACTAGCGGGGGCACAGATACGCAGTATTTT. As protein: CASSPRTSGGTDTQYF.

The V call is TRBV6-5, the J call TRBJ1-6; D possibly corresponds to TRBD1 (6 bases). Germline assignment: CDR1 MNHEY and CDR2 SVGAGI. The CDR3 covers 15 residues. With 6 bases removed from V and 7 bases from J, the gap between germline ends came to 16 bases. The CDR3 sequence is CASRDSGDWNSPLHF. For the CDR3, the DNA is TGTGCCAGCAGAGATTCAGGGGATTGGAATTCACCCCTCCACTTT.

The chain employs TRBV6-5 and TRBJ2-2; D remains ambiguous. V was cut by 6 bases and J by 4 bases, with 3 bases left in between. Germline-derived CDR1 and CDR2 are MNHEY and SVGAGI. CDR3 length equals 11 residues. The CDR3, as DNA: TGTGCCAGCAGAGCCACCGGGGAGCTGTTTTTT. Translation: CASRATGELFF.